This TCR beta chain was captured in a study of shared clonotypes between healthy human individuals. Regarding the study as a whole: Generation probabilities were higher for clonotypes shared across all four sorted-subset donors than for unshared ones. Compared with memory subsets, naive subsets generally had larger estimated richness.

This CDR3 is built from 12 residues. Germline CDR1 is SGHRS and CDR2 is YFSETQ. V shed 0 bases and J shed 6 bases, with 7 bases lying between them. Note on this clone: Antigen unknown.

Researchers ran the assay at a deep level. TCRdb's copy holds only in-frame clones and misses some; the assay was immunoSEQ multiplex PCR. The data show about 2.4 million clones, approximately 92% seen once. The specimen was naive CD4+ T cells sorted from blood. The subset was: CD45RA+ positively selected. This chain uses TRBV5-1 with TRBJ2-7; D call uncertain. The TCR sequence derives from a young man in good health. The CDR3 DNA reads TGCGCCAGCAGCTTGGGTTCGGTCGAGCAGTACTTC. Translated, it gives CASSLGSVEQYF.